This TCR beta chain was captured in a study of cytomegalovirus exposure and HLA in healthy donors. Study outcomes and limitations: Later, an analysis showed that TCR beta chains associated with HLA were more clonally expanded than others that were equally common. The study had only CMV serostatus as immune exposure information. Later work found that TCR association rates differed between HLA loci; DRB1 had the most and HLA-C the fewest. Sequencing likely produced, as an artifact, a cluster of highly shared sequence variants.

Remarks on this clone: Its antigen remains unknown.

PCR was performed using 60 Vbeta and 13 Jbeta primers. Measured with immunoSEQ multiplex PCR; TCRdb has only the in-frame clones, and not every one. Here the sample spans about 210,000 clones, 70% to 90% being singletons. Germline V gives CDR1 SGHNT, CDR2 YYREEE (reference sequence). This CDR3 comprises 15 residues. Trimming removed 5 bases from V and 0 bases from J, with 15 bases in between. The sequencing input was PBMCs. This rearrangement joins TRBV5-4 to TRBJ2-7, with a tentative D call TRBD2 (6 bases). The TCR was taken from a girl aged 2-10 years in good health and CMV-seronegative. CDR3 coding DNA: TGTGCCAGCAGGGCCTCAATAGCGGACTCCTACGAGCAGTACTTC. Translated: CASRASIADSYEQYF.